The present T cell receptor beta chain was sequenced within a study of blood T cell repertoires in COVID-19. Study details: From T cells, B-cell-depleted T cells, or PBMCs came the material, which was cDNA or gDNA.

Per the authors' pipeline: Amplification of reference gene primers provided the estimated nucleated cell counts. Repertoires were generated with immunoSEQ multiplex PCR, while TCRdb's copy carries only in-frame clones and drops some. D and trimming were read from the DNA, whereas the V and J calls and clone size are those reported in that table. The data show 350,000 to 500,000 clones, roughly 88% seen once. The CDR3 spans 14 residues. Germline V gives CDR1 MNHEY, CDR2 SMNVEV (reference sequence). With 4 bases removed from V and 4 bases from J, the gap between germline ends came to 10 bases. Participants were aged about 18 to 95 years, lived in over 20 US areas, and enrolled virtually. During the 2 weeks before they entered the study, exposed participants had met someone with a PCR-confirmed or clinician-diagnosed COVID-19 case.

The chain uses TRBV27 and TRBJ2-2, with D perhaps matching TRBD2 (6 bases). The receptor was derived from a woman under 30 who had been exposed to COVID-19. The sample comprised PBMCs or T cells enriched from blood (not recorded which). The CDR3 loop is CASSSLASTGELFF. The CDR3 DNA sequence: TGTGCCAGCAGTTCCCTAGCGAGCACCGGGGAGCTGTTTTTT.